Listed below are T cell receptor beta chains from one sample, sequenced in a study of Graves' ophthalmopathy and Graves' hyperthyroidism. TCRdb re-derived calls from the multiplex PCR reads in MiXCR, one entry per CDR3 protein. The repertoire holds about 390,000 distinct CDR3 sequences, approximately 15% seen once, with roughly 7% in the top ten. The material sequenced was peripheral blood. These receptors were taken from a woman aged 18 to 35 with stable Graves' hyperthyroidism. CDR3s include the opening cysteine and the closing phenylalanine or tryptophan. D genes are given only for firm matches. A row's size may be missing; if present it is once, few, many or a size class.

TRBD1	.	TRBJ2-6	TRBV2	CASAAGQGRPGANVLTF	TGTGCCAGCGCGGCTGGACAGGGCAGACCTGGGGCCAACGTCCTGACTTTC
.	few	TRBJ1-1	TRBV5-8	CASSLDGGKAFF	TGTGCCAGCAGCTTGGATGGGGGTAAAGCTTTCTTT
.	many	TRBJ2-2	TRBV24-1	CATSGSPSTGELFF	TGTGCCACCAGTGGGAGTCCCTCCACCGGGGAGCTGTTTTTT
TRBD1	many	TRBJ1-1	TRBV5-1	CASSLSQGALNTEAFF	TGCGCCAGCAGCTTGTCTCAGGGGGCCCTAAACACTGAAGCTTTCTTT
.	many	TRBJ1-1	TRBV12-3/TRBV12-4	CASSIDGLNTEAFF	TGTGCCAGCAGTATAGACGGACTGAACACTGAAGCTTTCTTT
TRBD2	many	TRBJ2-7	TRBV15	CATSRALAGTTQAYF	TGTGCCACCAGCAGGGCCCTAGCGGGGACAACTCAGGCGTACTTC
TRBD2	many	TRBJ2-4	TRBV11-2	CASSLVAGATSGGKNIQYF	TGTGCCAGCAGCTTAGTAGCGGGGGCAACTAGCGGGGGGAAAAACATTCAGTACTTC
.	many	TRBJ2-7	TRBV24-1	CATSDPGEDEQYF	TGTGCCACCAGTGACCCCGGGGAGGACGAGCAGTACTTC
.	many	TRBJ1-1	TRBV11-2	CASSLDSRGRDTEAFF	TGTGCCAGCAGCTTAGATAGTCGCGGGAGGGACACTGAAGCTTTCTTT
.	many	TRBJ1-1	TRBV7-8	CASSPAAQIGTEAFF	TGTGCCAGCAGCCCTGCGGCTCAAATAGGCACTGAAGCTTTCTTT
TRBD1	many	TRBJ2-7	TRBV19	CASSMSTGGLYEQYF	TGTGCCAGTAGTATGTCAACAGGGGGCCTCTACGAGCAGTACTTC
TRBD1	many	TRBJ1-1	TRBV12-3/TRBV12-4	CASSSRQTGDAFF	TGTGCCAGCAGTTCCCGCCAGACAGGGGATGCTTTCTTT
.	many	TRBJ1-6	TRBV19	CASMGVDNSPLHF	TGTGCCAGTATGGGGGTGGATAATTCACCCCTCCACTTT
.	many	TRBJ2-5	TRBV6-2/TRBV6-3	CASSYAREKEFSKETQYF	TGTGCCAGCAGTTACGCCCGGGAGAAGGAATTCAGCAAAGAGACCCAGTACTTC
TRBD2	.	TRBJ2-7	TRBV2	CASSGRTSGYMEQYF	TGTGCCAGCAGTGGGCGGACTAGCGGATATATGGAGCAGTACTTC
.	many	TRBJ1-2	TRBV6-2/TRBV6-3	CASSHPYGPNYGYTF	TGTGCCAGCAGTCACCCCTACGGCCCGAACTATGGCTACACCTTC
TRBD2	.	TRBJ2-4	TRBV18	CASSPGRTSGGENIQYF	TGTGCCAGCTCACCAGGCCGGACTAGCGGGGGGGAAAACATTCAGTACTTC
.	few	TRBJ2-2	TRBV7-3	CASSWGGLRTGELFF	TGTGCCAGCAGTTGGGGGGGCCTTCGAACCGGGGAGCTGTTTTTT
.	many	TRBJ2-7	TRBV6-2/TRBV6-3	CASTPRENSLYEQYF	TGTGCCAGCACCCCGAGAGAGAACTCCCTTTACGAGCAGTACTTC
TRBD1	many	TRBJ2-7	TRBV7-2	CASSPRTGPHEQYF	TGTGCCAGCAGCCCAAGGACAGGGCCCCACGAGCAGTACTTC
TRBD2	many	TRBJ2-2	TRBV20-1	CSALTRTSPGELFF	TGCAGTGCTCTAACCCGGACTAGCCCCGGGGAGCTGTTTTTT
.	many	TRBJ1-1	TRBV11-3	CASSLDGPNAEAFF	TGTGCCAGCAGCTTAGACGGACCGAATGCTGAAGCTTTCTTT
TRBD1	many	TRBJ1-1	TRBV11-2	CASSLAAGGRAFF	TGTGCCAGCAGCTTAGCCGCAGGGGGCCGAGCTTTCTTT
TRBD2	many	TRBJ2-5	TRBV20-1	CSGSGGGETQYF	TGCAGTGGAAGCGGGGGGGGTGAGACCCAGTACTTC
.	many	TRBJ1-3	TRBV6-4	CASRQTRQRLAGNTIYF	TGTGCCAGCAGGCAAACCCGACAGAGACTGGCTGGAAACACCATATATTTT
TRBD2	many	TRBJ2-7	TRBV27	CASSLSAGGGYEQYF	TGTGCCAGCAGTTTAAGTGCCGGCGGGGGTTACGAGCAGTACTTC
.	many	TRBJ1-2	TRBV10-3	CAIAEGPNYGYTF	TGTGCCATTGCGGAGGGGCCTAACTATGGCTACACCTTC
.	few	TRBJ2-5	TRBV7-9	CASSLDGGKQETQYF	TGTGCCAGCAGCTTAGATGGTGGCAAGCAAGAGACCCAGTACTTC
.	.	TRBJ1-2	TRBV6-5	CASSYARDHGYTF	TGTGCCAGCAGTTACGCCAGGGATCATGGCTACACCTTC
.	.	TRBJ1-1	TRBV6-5	CASSSIGSTEAFF	TGTGCCAGCAGTTCGATTGGGAGCACTGAAGCTTTCTTT
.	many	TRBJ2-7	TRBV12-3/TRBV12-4	CASSLGWGYEQYF	TGTGCCAGCAGTTTGGGGTGGGGCTACGAGCAGTACTTC
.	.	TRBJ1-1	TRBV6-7	CASTDLFGPSEDTEAFF	TGTGCCAGCACCGACCTTTTCGGACCCTCTGAGGACACTGAAGCTTTCTTT
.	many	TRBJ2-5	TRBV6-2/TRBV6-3	CASSFTGRKETQYF	TGTGCCAGCAGTTTCACGGGACGTAAGGAGACCCAGTACTTC
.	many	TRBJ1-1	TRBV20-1	CSARAHGGDYTEAFF	TGCAGTGCTAGGGCCCACGGCGGGGATTACACTGAAGCTTTCTTT
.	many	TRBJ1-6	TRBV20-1	CSARDRGQPYNSPLHF	TGCAGTGCTAGAGATAGGGGACAACCTTATAATTCACCCCTCCACTTT
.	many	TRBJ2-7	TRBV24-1	CATSDLRRQGFYEQYF	TGTGCCACCAGTGATTTGCGGCGGCAGGGCTTCTACGAGCAGTACTTC
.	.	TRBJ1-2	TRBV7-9	CASSSTSSNYGYTF	TGTGCCAGCAGCTCAACCAGTTCTAACTATGGCTACACCTTC
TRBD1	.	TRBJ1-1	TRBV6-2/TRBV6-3	CASSYSPGTGGRAFF	TGTGCCAGCAGTTACTCCCCCGGGACAGGGGGAAGAGCTTTCTTT
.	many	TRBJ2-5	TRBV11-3	CASSSSWGVQETQYF	TGTGCCAGCAGCTCCTCCTGGGGGGTCCAAGAGACCCAGTACTTC
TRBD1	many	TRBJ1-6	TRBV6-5	CASTRDRGGSPLHF	TGTGCCAGCACCAGGGACAGGGGAGGCTCACCCCTCCACTTT
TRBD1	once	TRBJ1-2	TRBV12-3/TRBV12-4	CASSNPTGYYGYTF	TGTGCCAGCAGCAATCCGACAGGGTACTATGGCTACACCTTC
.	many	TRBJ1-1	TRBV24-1	CATSTEGSTEAFF	TGTGCCACCAGTACAGAGGGATCCACTGAAGCTTTCTTT
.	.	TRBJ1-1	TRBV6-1	CASSHGGSLNTEAFF	TGTGCCAGCAGCCACGGCGGGTCATTGAACACTGAAGCTTTCTTT
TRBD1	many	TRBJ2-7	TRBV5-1	CASSLDRGRGYEQYF	TGCGCCAGCAGCTTGGACAGGGGGCGCGGCTACGAGCAGTACTTC
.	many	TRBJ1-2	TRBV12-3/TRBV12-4	CASQWGVNYGYTF	TGTGCCAGCCAATGGGGGGTTAACTATGGCTACACCTTC
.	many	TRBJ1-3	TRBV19	CASTLQLTVSGNTIYF	TGTGCCAGTACCCTACAGCTTACCGTCTCTGGAAACACCATATATTTT
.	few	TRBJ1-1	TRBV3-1	CASSPRGRPTEAFF	TGTGCCAGCAGCCCACGGGGTCGGCCCACTGAAGCTTTCTTT
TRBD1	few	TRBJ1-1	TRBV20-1	CSATNRDRTKFTEAFF	TGCAGTGCAACAAACCGGGACAGGACCAAATTCACTGAAGCTTTCTTT
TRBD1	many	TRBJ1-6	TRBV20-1	CSASGAGGHSPLHF	TGCAGTGCCTCGGGGGCAGGGGGCCATTCACCCCTCCACTTT
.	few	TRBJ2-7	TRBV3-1	CASSRTTGKGVNEQYF	TGTGCCAGCAGCCGGACGACAGGAAAGGGGGTCAACGAGCAGTACTTC
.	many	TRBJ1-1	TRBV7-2	CASSNLPTRSNTEAFF	TGTGCCAGCAGCAACCTACCGACGAGGAGTAACACTGAAGCTTTCTTT
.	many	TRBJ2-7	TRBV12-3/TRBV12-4	CASSFLGYEQYF	TGTGCCAGCAGTTTTTTGGGATACGAGCAGTACTTC
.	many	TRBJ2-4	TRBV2	CASSPDSLAKNIQYF	TGTGCCAGCAGCCCTGACTCATTAGCCAAAAACATTCAGTACTTC
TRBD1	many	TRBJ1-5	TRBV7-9	CASSKGQGDNQPQHF	TGTGCCAGCAGCAAAGGACAGGGGGACAATCAGCCCCAGCATTTT
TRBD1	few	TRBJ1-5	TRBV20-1	CSAPKGASDSDQPQHF	TGCAGTGCCCCAAAGGGGGCGTCCGATAGCGATCAGCCCCAGCATTTT
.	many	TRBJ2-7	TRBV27	CASSPLGRTFGFVTEQYF	TGTGCCAGCAGTCCGCTGGGACGGACGTTTGGGTTCGTGACCGAGCAGTACTTC
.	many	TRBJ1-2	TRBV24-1	CATSDFAGKDGYTF	TGTGCCACCAGTGATTTCGCAGGGAAAGATGGCTACACCTTC
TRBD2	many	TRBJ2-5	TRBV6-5	CASSFTSGGAMGETQYF	TGTGCCAGCAGTTTCACTAGCGGGGGGGCCATGGGAGAGACCCAGTACTTC
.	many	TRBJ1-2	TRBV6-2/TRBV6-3	CASSPELYGYTF	TGTGCCAGCAGTCCGGAGCTATATGGCTACACCTTC
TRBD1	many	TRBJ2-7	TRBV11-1	CASSLAPRDRGLEQYF	TGTGCCAGCAGCTTAGCGCCGCGCGACAGGGGGCTCGAGCAGTACTTC